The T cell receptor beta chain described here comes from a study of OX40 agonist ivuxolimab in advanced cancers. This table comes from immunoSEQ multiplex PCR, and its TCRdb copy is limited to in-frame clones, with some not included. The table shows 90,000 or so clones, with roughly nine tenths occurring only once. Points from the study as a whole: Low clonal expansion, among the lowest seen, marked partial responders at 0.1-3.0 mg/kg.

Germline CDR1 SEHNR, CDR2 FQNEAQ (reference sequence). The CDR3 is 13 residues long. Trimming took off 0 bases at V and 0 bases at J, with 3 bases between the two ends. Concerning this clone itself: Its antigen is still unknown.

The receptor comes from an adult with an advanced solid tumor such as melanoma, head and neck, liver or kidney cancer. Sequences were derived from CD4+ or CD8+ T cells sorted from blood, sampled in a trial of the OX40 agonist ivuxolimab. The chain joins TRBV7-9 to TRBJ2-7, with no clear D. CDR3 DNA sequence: TGTGCCAGCAGCTTAGCGGGCTCCTACGAGCAGTACTTC. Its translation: CASSLAGSYEQYF.